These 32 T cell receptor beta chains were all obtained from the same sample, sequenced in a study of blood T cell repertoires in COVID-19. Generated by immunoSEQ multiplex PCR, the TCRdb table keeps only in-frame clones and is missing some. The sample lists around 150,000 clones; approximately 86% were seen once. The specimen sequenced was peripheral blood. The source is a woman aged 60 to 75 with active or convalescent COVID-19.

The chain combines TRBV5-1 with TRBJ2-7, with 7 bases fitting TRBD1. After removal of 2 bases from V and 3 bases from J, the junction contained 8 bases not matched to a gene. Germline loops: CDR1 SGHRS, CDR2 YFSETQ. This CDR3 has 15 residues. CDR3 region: CASSLTPGQNYEQYF. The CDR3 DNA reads TGCGCCAGCAGCTTAACCCCGGGACAGAACTACGAGCAGTACTTC.

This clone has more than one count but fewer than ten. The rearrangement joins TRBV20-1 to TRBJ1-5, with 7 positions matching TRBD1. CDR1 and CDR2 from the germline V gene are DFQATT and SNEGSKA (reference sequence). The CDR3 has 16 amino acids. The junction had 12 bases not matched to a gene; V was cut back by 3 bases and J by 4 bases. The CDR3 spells CSASGGWGQLNQPQHF. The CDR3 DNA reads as TGCAGTGCTAGTGGGGGGTGGGGACAGTTAAATCAGCCCCAGCATTTT.

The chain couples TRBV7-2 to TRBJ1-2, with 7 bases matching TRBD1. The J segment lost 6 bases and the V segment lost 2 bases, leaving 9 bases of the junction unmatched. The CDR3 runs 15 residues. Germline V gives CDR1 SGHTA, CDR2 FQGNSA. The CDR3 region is CASSLRTAGGNGYTF. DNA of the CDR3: TGTGCCAGCAGCTTAAGGACAGCAGGGGGTAATGGCTACACCTTC.

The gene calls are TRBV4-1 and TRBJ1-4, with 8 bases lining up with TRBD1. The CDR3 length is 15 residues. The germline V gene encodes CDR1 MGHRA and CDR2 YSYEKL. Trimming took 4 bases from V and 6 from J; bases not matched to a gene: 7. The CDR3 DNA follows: TGCGCCAGCAGCCGAGGACAGGGAGTGGATGAAAAACTGTTTTTT. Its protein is CASSRGQGVDEKLFF.

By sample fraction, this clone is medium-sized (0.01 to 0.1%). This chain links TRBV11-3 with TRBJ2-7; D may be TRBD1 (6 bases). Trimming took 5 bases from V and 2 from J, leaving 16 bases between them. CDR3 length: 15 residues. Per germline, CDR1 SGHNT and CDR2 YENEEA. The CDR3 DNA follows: TGTGCCAGCAGCGCATTCACAGGGTCAGCCTACGAGCAGTACTTC. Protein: CASSAFTGSAYEQYF. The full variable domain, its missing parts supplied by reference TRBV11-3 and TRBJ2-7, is EAGVVQSPRYKIIEKKQPVAFWCNPISGHNTLYWYLQNLGQGPELLIRYENEEAVDDSQLPKDRFSAERLKGVDSTLKIQPAELGDSAVYLCASSAFTGSAYEQYFGPGTRLTVT.

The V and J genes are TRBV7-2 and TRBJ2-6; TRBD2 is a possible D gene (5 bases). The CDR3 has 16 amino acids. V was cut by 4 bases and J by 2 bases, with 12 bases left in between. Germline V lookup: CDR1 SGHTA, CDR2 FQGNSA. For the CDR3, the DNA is TGTGCCAGCAGCTCCCCTCGGGGAGCTGGGGCCAACGTCCTGACTTTC. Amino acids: CASSSPRGAGANVLTF.

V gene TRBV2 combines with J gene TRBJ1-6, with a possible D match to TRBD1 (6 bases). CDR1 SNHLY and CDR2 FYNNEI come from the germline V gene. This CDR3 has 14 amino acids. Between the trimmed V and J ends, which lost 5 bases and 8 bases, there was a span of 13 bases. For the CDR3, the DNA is TGTGCCAGCAGTCAACAGGGACTAGATTCACCCCTCCACTTT. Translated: CASSQQGLDSPLHF.

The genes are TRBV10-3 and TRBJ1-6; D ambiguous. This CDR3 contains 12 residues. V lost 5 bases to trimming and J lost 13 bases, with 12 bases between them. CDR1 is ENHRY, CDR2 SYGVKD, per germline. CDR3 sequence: CAISPLIGPLHF. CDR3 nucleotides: TGTGCCATCAGTCCCTTGATCGGGCCCCTCCACTTT.

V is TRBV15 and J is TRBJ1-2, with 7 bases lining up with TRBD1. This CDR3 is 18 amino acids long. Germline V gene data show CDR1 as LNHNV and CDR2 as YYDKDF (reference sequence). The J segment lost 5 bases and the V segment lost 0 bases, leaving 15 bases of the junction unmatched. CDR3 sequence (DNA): TGTGCCACCAGCAGAGATCGCACCACAGGGGCCTTTTTATATGGCTACACCTTC. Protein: CATSRDRTTGAFLYGYTF.

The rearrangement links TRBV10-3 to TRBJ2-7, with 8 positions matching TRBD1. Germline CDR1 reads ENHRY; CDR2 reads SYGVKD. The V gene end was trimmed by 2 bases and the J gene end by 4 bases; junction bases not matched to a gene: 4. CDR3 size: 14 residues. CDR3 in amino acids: CAISEGGQGYEQYF. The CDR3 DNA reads TGTGCCATCAGTGAGGGTGGACAGGGTTACGAGCAGTACTTC.

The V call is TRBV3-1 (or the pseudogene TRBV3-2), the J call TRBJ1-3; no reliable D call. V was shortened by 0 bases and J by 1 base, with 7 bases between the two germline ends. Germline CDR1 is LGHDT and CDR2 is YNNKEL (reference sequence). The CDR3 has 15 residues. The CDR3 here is CASSQDSGSGNTIYF. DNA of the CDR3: TGTGCCAGCAGCCAAGATTCGGGGTCTGGAAACACCATATATTTT.

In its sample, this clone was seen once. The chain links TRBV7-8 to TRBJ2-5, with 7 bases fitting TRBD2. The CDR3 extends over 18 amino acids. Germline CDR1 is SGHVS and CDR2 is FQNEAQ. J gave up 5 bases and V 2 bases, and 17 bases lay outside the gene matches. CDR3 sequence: CASSLMRQVQGRGETQYF. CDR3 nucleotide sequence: TGTGCCAGCAGCTTAATGAGGCAGGTCCAAGGGCGGGGGGAGACCCAGTACTTC.

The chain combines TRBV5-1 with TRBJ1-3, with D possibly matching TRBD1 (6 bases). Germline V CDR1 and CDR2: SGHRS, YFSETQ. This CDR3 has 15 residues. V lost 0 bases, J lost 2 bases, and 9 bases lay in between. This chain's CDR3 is CASSLAGETGNTIYF. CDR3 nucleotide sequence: TGCGCCAGCAGCTTGGCAGGGGAGACTGGAAACACCATATATTTT.

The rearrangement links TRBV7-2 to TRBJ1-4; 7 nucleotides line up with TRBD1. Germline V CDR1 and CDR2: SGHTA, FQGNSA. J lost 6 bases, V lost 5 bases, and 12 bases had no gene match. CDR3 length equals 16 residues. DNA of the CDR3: TGTGCCAGCAGCGTCCAGGGGGGCGGGATTCATGAAAAACTGTTTTTT. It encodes CASSVQGGGIHEKLFF.

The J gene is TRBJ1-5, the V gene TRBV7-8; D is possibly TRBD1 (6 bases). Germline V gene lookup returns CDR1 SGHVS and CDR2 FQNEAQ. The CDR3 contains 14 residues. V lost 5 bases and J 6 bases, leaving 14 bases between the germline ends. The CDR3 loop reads CASSLGQSGQPQHF. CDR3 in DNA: TGTGCCAGCAGCCTTGGACAGAGTGGTCAGCCCCAGCATTTT.

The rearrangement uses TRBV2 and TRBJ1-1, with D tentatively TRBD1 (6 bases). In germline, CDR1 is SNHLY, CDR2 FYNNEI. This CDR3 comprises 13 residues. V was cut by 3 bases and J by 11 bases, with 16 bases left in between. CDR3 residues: CASSEVGGANAFF. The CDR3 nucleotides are TGTGCCAGCAGTGAGGTAGGGGGGGCGAACGCTTTCTTT.

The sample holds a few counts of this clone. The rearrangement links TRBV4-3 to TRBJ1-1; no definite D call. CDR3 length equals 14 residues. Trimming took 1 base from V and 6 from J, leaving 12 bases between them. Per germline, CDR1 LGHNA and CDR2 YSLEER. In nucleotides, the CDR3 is TGCGCCAGCAGCCAAGGGTCCTACTCTTCTGAAGCTTTCTTT. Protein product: CASSQGSYSSEAFF.

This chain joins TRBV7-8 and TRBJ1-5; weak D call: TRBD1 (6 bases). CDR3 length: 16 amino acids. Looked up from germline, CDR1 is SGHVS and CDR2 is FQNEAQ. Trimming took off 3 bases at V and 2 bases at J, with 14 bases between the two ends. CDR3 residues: CASSFGQQAGNQPQHF. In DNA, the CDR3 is TGTGCCAGCAGCTTCGGACAGCAAGCTGGCAATCAGCCCCAGCATTTT.

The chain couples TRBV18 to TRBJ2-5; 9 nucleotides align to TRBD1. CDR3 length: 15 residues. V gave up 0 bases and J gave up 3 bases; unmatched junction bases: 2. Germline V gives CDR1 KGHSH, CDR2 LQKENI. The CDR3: CASSPPRTGEETQYF. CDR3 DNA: TGTGCCAGCTCACCACCGAGGACAGGGGAAGAGACCCAGTACTTC. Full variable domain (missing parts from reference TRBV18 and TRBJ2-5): NAGVMQNPRHLVRRRGQEARLRCSPMKGHSHVYWYRQLPEEGLKFMVYLQKENIIDESGMPKERFSAEFPKEGPSILRIQQVVRGDSAAYFCASSPPRTGEETQYFGPGTRLLVL.

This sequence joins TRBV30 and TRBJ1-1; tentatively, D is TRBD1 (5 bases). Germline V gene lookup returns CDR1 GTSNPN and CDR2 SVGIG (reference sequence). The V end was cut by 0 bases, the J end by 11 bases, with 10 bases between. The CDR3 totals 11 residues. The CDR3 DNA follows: TGTGCCTGGAGTGTTGACAGTCTGGCTTTCTTT. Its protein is CAWSVDSLAFF.

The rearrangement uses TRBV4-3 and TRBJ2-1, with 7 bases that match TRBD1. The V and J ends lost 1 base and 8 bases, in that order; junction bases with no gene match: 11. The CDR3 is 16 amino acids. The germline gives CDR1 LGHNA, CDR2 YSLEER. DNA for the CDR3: TGCGCCAGCAGCCAAGGTGGGATCGACAGGGCGGATGAGCAGTTCTTC. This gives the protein CASSQGGIDRADEQFF.

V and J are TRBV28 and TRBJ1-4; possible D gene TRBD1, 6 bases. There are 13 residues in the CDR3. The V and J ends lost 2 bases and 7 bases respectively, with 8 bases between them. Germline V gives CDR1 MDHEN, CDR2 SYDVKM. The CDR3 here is CASSLRGAEKLFF. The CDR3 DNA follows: TGTGCCAGCAGTTTACGGGGGGCTGAAAAACTGTTTTTT.

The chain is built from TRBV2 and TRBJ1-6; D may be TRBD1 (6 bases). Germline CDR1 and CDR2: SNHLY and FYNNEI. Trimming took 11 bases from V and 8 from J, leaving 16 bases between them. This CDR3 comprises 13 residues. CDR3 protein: CAGRQVLDSPLHF. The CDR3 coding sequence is TGTGCCGGAAGACAGGTCCTAGATTCACCCCTCCACTTT. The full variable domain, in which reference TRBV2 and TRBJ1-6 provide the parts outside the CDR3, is EPEVTQTPSHQVTQMGQEVILRCVPISNHLYFYWYRQILGQKVEFLVSFYNNEISEKSEIFDDQFSVERPDGSNFTLKIRSTKLEDSAMYFCAGRQVLDSPLHFGNGTRLTVT.

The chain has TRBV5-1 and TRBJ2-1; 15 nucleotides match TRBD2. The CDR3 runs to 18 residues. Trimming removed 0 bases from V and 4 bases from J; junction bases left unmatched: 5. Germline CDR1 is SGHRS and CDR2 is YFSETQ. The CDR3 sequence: CASSLGTSGGARYNEQFF. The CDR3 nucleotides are TGCGCCAGCAGCTTGGGGACTAGCGGGGGGGCCCGTTACAATGAGCAGTTCTTC.

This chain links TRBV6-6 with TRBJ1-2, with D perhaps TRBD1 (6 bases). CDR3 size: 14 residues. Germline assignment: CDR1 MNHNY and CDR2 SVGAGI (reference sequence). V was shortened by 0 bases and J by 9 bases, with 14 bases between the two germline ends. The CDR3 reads CASSYSTGGKSYTF. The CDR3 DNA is TGTGCCAGCAGTTACTCGACAGGAGGCAAGAGCTACACCTTC.

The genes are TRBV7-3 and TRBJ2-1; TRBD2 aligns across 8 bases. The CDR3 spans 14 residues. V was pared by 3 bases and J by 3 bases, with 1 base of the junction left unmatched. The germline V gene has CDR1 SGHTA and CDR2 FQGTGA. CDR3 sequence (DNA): TGTGCCAGCAGCTTGACTAGCGACTACAATGAGCAGTTCTTC. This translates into CASSLTSDYNEQFF.

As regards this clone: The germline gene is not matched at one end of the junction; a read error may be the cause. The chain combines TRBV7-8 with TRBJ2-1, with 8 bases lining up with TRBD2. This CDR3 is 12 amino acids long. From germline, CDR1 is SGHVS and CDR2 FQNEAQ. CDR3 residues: CASSRNGGERIF. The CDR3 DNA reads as TGTGCCAGCAGCCGCAACGGGGGGGAGAGGATCTTC.

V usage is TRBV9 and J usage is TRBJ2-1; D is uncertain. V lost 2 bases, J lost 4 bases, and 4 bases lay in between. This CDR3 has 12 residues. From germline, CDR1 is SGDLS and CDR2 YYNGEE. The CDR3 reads CASSVGYNEQFF. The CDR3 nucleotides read TGTGCCAGCAGCGTCGGGTACAATGAGCAGTTCTTC.

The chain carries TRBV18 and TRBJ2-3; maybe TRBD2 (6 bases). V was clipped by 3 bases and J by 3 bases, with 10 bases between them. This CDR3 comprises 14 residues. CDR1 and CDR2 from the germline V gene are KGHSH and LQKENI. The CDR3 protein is CASSPQEGTDTQYF. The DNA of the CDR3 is TGTGCCAGCTCACCCCAGGAGGGAACAGATACGCAGTATTTT.

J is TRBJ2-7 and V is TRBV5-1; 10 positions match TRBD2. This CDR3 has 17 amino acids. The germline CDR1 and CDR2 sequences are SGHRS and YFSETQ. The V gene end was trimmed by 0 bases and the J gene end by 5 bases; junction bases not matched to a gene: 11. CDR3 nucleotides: TGCGCCAGCAGCTTGGACTCTTGGCTAGCGGGGGATCACGAGCAGTACTTC. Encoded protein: CASSLDSWLAGDHEQYF.

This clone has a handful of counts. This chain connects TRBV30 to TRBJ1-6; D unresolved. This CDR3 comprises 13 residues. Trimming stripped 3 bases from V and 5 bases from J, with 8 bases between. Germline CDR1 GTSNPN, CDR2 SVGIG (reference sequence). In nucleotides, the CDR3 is TGTGCCTGGAGCAATAGTAATAATTCACCCCTCCACTTT. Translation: CAWSNSNNSPLHF.

The DNA for the CDR3 is TGTGCCAGCAGCTTTTTTATATTGGAGGGGAACACTGAAGCTTTCTTT. This translates into CASSFFILEGNTEAFF. The rearrangement uses TRBV7-9 and TRBJ1-1; D remains unclear. The CDR3 spans 16 residues. Germline assignment: CDR1 SEHNR and CDR2 FQNEAQ (reference sequence). Trimming removed 3 bases from V and 1 base from J, with 15 bases in between.